Below are 14 T cell receptor beta chains sequenced from a single sample in a study of blood T cell repertoires in COVID-19. TCRdb keeps only in-frame clones here, not all; method: immunoSEQ multiplex PCR. The data show 210,000 or so clones, around 86% seen once. Sequenced input: peripheral blood. The receptor source for this set is a human donor in a cohort sampled during active COVID-19.

This chain joins TRBV19 and TRBJ1-1; 9 bases map to TRBD1. V dropped 7 bases and J dropped 0; count of bases not matched to a gene: 3. This CDR3 is 14 amino acids long. CDR1 is LNHDA, CDR2 SQIVND, per germline (reference sequence). This CDR3 reads CASTGDRVNTEAFF. Here the CDR3 DNA reads TGTGCCAGTACTGGGGACAGGGTGAACACTGAAGCTTTCTTT.

The chain has TRBV28 and TRBJ2-7, with a possible D match to TRBD2 (5 bases). Germline V gene sequence: CDR1 MDHEN, CDR2 SYDVKM. The length of the CDR3 is 15 residues. Trimming removed 6 bases from V and 2 bases from J, with 17 bases in between. The CDR3, as DNA: TGTGCCAGCAGCCTAGGACGGGATTATGCCTACGAGCAGTACTTC. Amino acids: CASSLGRDYAYEQYF.

Here the CDR3 reads CASSPNFGGWTEAFF. CDR3 in DNA: TGTGCCAGCAGCCCGAATTTTGGGGGGTGGACTGAAGCTTTCTTT. The V call is TRBV7-9, the J call TRBJ1-1; a possible D gene is TRBD1 (5 bases). From germline, CDR1 is SEHNR and CDR2 FQNEAQ (reference sequence). The CDR3 is 15 amino acids. V shed 5 bases and J shed 5 bases, with 18 bases lying between them.

The rearrangement uses TRBV7-9 and TRBJ1-5; D unresolved. The length of the CDR3 is 12 residues. Germline V gene sequence: CDR1 SEHNR, CDR2 FQNEAQ (reference sequence). Trimming cost V 0 bases and J 6 bases, with 3 bases left between them. CDR3: CASSLAIQPQHF. As DNA, the CDR3 is TGTGCCAGCAGCTTAGCTATTCAGCCCCAGCATTTT.

This chain connects TRBV18 to TRBJ2-5; D not resolved. The ends were cut back, 5 bases at V and 2 bases at J, with 12 bases in the middle. The CDR3 contains 14 residues. CDR1 and CDR2 from the germline V gene are KGHSH and LQKENI. CDR3 sequence reads: CASSSTIVQETQYF. The CDR3 region has the DNA TGTGCCAGCTCATCCACTATAGTACAAGAGACCCAGTACTTC.

The chain links TRBV7-9 to TRBJ1-5; no clear D. The CDR3 covers 14 residues. Germline-derived CDR1 and CDR2 are SEHNR and FQNEAQ (reference sequence). V dropped 1 base and J dropped 7 bases, with 11 bases sitting between them. In DNA, the CDR3 is TGTGCCAGCAGCTTAGGAGGGTACCGCCAGCCCCAGCATTTT. It codes for CASSLGGYRQPQHF.

J is TRBJ2-1 and V is TRBV5-1; 7 nucleotides agree with TRBD1. The CDR3 has 16 residues. The junction had 8 bases not matched to a gene; V was cut back by 0 bases and J by 5 bases. Germline values: CDR1 SGHRS, CDR2 YFSETQ. This CDR3 reads CASSLAPNRGNNEQFF. The CDR3 nucleotides read TGCGCCAGCAGCTTGGCCCCTAACAGGGGAAACAATGAGCAGTTCTTC.

The V gene is TRBV5-5, the J gene TRBJ1-1; TRBD1 matches 12 bases. There are 16 residues in the CDR3. The germline V gene encodes CDR1 SGHKS and CDR2 YYEKEE (reference sequence). The junction had 6 bases not matched to a gene; V was cut back by 3 bases and J by 3 bases. CDR3 loop: CASSSRDRGLHTEAFF. Written as DNA, the CDR3 is TGTGCCAGCAGCTCCCGGGACAGGGGGCTTCACACTGAAGCTTTCTTT.

The chain has TRBV6-5 and TRBJ2-5, with 9 bases identical to TRBD1. Germline V gene data show CDR1 as MNHEY and CDR2 as SVGAGI. The CDR3 sequence is 12 residues long. Trimming at V came to 9 bases and at J to 2 bases, leaving 1 base not matched to a gene. The CDR3 is CASGTGQETQYF. CDR3 coding DNA: TGTGCCAGTGGGACAGGGCAAGAGACCCAGTACTTC.

The sample holds one count of this clone. The chain uses TRBV10-3 and TRBJ2-1; 8 bases line up with TRBD2. Germline CDR1 reads ENHRY; CDR2 reads SYGVKD. J was trimmed by 3 bases and V by 6 bases; bases with no gene match: 7. CDR3 length: 15 residues. CDR3 nucleotides: TGTGCCATCAGCTCAACTAGCGGACTCTACAATGAGCAGTTCTTC. Translated: CAISSTSGLYNEQFF.

The V gene is TRBV7-2, the J gene TRBJ2-6; D may be TRBD2 (5 bases). The CDR3 has 16 amino acids. CDR1 and CDR2 (germline): SGHTA, FQGNSA. V shed 2 bases and J shed 6 bases, with 14 bases lying between them. In DNA, the CDR3 is TGTGCCAGCAGCTTATACGGGGAAGTAGTGGCCAACGTCCTGACTTTC. This translates into CASSLYGEVVANVLTF.

This chain connects TRBV29-1 to TRBJ1-1; D is uncertain. Trimming shortened V by 0 bases and J by 8 bases, and 16 bases separated the two germline ends. This CDR3 is built from 14 residues. In germline, CDR1 is SQVTM, CDR2 ANQGSEA. The CDR3 nucleotides are TGCAGCGTTGAAGACACCCGAAGGAGGGCGGAAGCTTTCTTT. It yields the protein CSVEDTRRRAEAFF.

V and J are TRBV10-3 and TRBJ1-5; D gene unclear. The ends were cut back, 2 bases at V and 0 bases at J, with 5 bases in the middle. Germline CDR1 is ENHRY and CDR2 is SYGVKD. The CDR3 has 14 amino acids. CDR3 residues: CAISELYSNQPQHF. The CDR3 coding sequence is TGTGCCATCAGTGAGCTCTATAGCAATCAGCCCCAGCATTTT.

As regards this clone: The junction does not match germline at one end; this may be a read error. The CDR3 sequence: CASSDFNGRMNF. For the CDR3, the DNA is TGTGCCAGCAGCGATTTTAACGGGAGGATGAACTTC. The rearrangement joins TRBV5-8 to TRBJ2-7; TRBD2 matches at 7 bases. Germline CDR1 is SGHTS and CDR2 is YDEGEE. The CDR3 is made up of 12 amino acids.